This passage covers 21 T cell receptor beta chains from one sample sequenced in a study of CD4 T cells in relation to SARS-CoV-2 and coronaviruses. The table came from immunoSEQ multiplex PCR; TCRdb's copy has only in-frame clones and leaves some out. This sample yields about 56,000 clones, of which about 91% are seen a single time; 0.4% belongs to the top ten. Sequenced: naive CD4+ T cells from PBMCs. The subset denotes: naive CD4+ T cells isolated by negative enrichment. The receptors here all came from an adult with COVID-19.

The gene calls are TRBV6-1 and TRBJ2-5, with 8 bases fitting TRBD1. V trimming: 3 bases; J trimming: 7 bases; junction bases outside the gene matches: 10. CDR3 length: 15 residues. Germline CDR1 reads MNHNS; CDR2 reads SASEGT. CDR3 protein: CASSEGGQVFRTQYF. The CDR3, as DNA: TGTGCCAGCAGTGAGGGGGGACAGGTCTTTCGGACCCAGTACTTC.

This clone has just a few counts. The chain joins TRBV7-3 to TRBJ2-2; no clear D gene. Trimming left V 6 bases short and J 4 bases short, with 9 bases between. Per the germline V gene, CDR1 is SGHTA and CDR2 is FQGTGA. This CDR3 contains 13 residues. CDR3: CASRTTPTGELFF. The CDR3 DNA sequence: TGTGCCAGCAGGACAACCCCCACCGGGGAGCTGTTTTTT.

The genes are TRBV19 and TRBJ1-1; a possible D gene is TRBD1 (6 bases). The V end lost 2 bases, the J end lost 3 bases, and 19 bases lay between the germline ends. Germline-derived CDR1 and CDR2 are LNHDA and SQIVND (reference sequence). The CDR3 extends over 17 amino acids. The chain's CDR3 is CASSILDRFRGDTEAFF. CDR3 nucleotides: TGTGCCAGTAGTATATTAGACAGGTTCCGGGGTGACACTGAAGCTTTCTTT.

The chain is built from TRBV4-3 and TRBJ2-1; a weak D match, TRBD1 (6 bases). Trimming took 0 bases from V and 7 from J, leaving 16 bases between them. From germline, CDR1 is LGHNA and CDR2 YSLEER. The CDR3 extends over 16 amino acids. The CDR3 sequence is CASSQEGVGAWNEQFF. DNA of the CDR3: TGCGCCAGCAGCCAAGAGGGGGTGGGGGCTTGGAATGAGCAGTTCTTC.

The chain is built from TRBV28 and TRBJ2-7, with D possibly matching TRBD2 (5 bases). CDR1 and CDR2 (germline): MDHEN, SYDVKM. There are 12 residues in the CDR3. Deletions cut 6 bases from V and 6 bases from J, with 12 bases between. The chain's CDR3 is CASRSLVSEQYF. The DNA for the CDR3 is TGTGCCAGCAGGTCACTAGTAAGCGAGCAGTACTTC.

This chain connects TRBV6-5 to TRBJ1-3; TRBD1 matches 8 bases. Trimming at V came to 4 bases and at J to 4 bases, leaving 6 bases not matched to a gene. The CDR3 loop spans 15 amino acids. Germline V lookup: CDR1 MNHEY, CDR2 SVGAGI. As DNA, the CDR3 is TGTGCCAGCAGTTGGGGACAGGCGGGGGGAAACACCATATATTTT. Protein: CASSWGQAGGNTIYF.

This clone was counted a few times. J is TRBJ1-1 and V is TRBV29-1; TRBD1 might be the D (5 bases). CDR1 SQVTM and CDR2 ANQGSEA come from the germline V gene. The V end was cut by 6 bases, the J end by 5 bases, with 10 bases between. The CDR3 runs to 11 residues. The CDR3, as DNA: TGCAGCGTCTTCAGGGCAACTGAAGCTTTCTTT. This sequence encodes CSVFRATEAFF.

This chain links TRBV2 with TRBJ2-7; D gene unclear. Germline V lookup: CDR1 SNHLY, CDR2 FYNNEI. V was pared by 4 bases and J by 6 bases, with 16 bases between. The CDR3 covers 14 residues. CDR3 sequence reads: CASSGWRSPGEQYF. The CDR3 DNA follows: TGTGCCAGCAGTGGTTGGAGATCCCCGGGCGAGCAGTACTTC.

The V call is TRBV30, the J call TRBJ2-7; D not certain. Per germline, CDR1 GTSNPN and CDR2 SVGIG (reference sequence). There are 14 residues in the CDR3. V was cut by 3 bases and J by 0 bases, with 12 bases left in between. CDR3 sequence (DNA): TGTGCCTGGAGGTACACTGGCAGCTCCTACGAGCAGTACTTC. Amino acid sequence: CAWRYTGSSYEQYF.

V is TRBV4-1 and J is TRBJ1-1; D might be TRBD1 (5 bases). Trimming removed 0 bases from V and 2 bases from J, with 22 bases in between. This CDR3 is 19 amino acids long. From germline, CDR1 is MGHRA and CDR2 YSYEKL. As DNA, the CDR3 is TGCGCCAGCAGCCAAGATTGGATACGGTCATCAGGGCTCAACACTGAAGCTTTCTTT. It encodes CASSQDWIRSSGLNTEAFF.

This clone appeared a single time. V gene TRBV28 combines with J gene TRBJ2-5; weak D call: TRBD2 (6 bases). The length of the CDR3 is 15 residues. Germline CDR1 and CDR2: MDHEN and SYDVKM. Trimming shortened V by 2 bases and J by 5 bases, and 15 bases separated the two germline ends. In DNA form, the CDR3 reads TGTGCCAGCAGTTTAAAGGGACTCCGAGGCGAGACCCAGTACTTC. It is translated as CASSLKGLRGETQYF. Supplemented by reference TRBV28 and TRBJ2-5, the full variable domain reads DVKVTQSSRYLVKRTGEKVFLECVQDMDHENMFWYRQDPGLGLRLIYFSYDVKMKEKGDIPEGYSVSREKKERFSLILESASTNQTSMYLCASSLKGLRGETQYFGPGTRLLVL.

The chain uses TRBV6-2 or TRBV6-3 and TRBJ2-2, with TRBD2 matching over 10 bases. V lost 5 bases and J lost 7; bases outside the gene matches: 4. CDR1 is MNHEY and CDR2 is SVGEGT in the germline V gene. The CDR3 extends over 14 amino acids. The CDR3 loop reads CASSLAGANGELFF. For the CDR3, the DNA is TGTGCCAGCAGTCTAGCGGGAGCTAACGGGGAGCTGTTTTTT.

This sequence joins TRBV7-2 and TRBJ2-5, with 8 nucleotides matching TRBD1. In germline, CDR1 is SGHTA, CDR2 FQGNSA. V lost 1 base to trimming and J lost 5 bases; unmatched junction nucleotides: 6. The CDR3 sequence is 15 residues long. The CDR3, as DNA: TGTGCCAGCAGCTTAGACAGGGGGTTGGTTGAGACCCAGTACTTC. Its protein product is CASSLDRGLVETQYF.

The gene calls are TRBV28 and TRBJ2-7, with 12 bases fitting TRBD1. CDR3 length: 15 amino acids. Unmatched junction bases numbered 8, after V lost 4 bases and J lost 7 bases. Germline assignment: CDR1 MDHEN and CDR2 SYDVKM. DNA of the CDR3: TGTGCCAGCAGTTCCCCGGGACAGGGGGCGGGAGAGCAGTACTTC. It yields the protein CASSSPGQGAGEQYF.

The chain couples TRBV7-2 to TRBJ2-3, with a tentative D call TRBD2 (6 bases). The CDR3 sequence is 16 residues long. The ends were cut back, 6 bases at V and 0 bases at J, with 16 bases in the middle. The germline V gene encodes CDR1 SGHTA and CDR2 FQGNSA. The CDR3 is CASSLRVAASTDTQYF. CDR3 sequence (DNA): TGTGCCAGCAGTCTCCGGGTAGCGGCAAGCACAGATACGCAGTATTTT.

The V and J genes are TRBV28 and TRBJ2-7, with 9 bases matching TRBD2. The germline V gene has CDR1 MDHEN and CDR2 SYDVKM. The ends lost 6 bases at V and 2 bases at J; junction bases unmatched: 11. The CDR3 loop spans 16 amino acids. DNA for the CDR3: TGTGCCAGCAGCTCGTCGGGGCTAGCGGGGACCTACGAGCAGTACTTC. The encoded protein is CASSSSGLAGTYEQYF.

The chain uses TRBV6-1 and TRBJ2-1, with D perhaps assigned TRBD1 or TRBD2 (6 bases each). CDR3 size: 17 residues. Germline V gene data show CDR1 as MNHNS and CDR2 as SASEGT. Between the trimmed V and J ends, which lost 2 bases and 9 bases, there was a span of 23 bases. The chain's CDR3 is CASSELGGPPVLFEQFF. The CDR3 DNA is TGTGCCAGCAGTGAATTAGGGGGGCCGCCGGTTTTGTTTGAGCAGTTCTTC.

V usage is TRBV7-2 and J usage is TRBJ2-3; D ambiguous. The CDR3 is 15 residues long. CDR1 and CDR2 from the germline V gene are SGHTA and FQGNSA. The V end lost 4 bases, the J end lost 0 bases, and 11 bases lay between the germline ends. For the CDR3, the DNA is TGTGCCAGCAGCTCCTCAAGGATTAGCACAGATACGCAGTATTTT. As protein: CASSSSRISTDTQYF.

This clone was observed a single time. The chain uses TRBV28 and TRBJ2-7; 10 nucleotides line up with TRBD1. Germline V gives CDR1 MDHEN, CDR2 SYDVKM. The CDR3 is 13 amino acids. Unmatched junction bases numbered 3, after V lost 5 bases and J lost 5 bases. CDR3 in amino acids: CASSLTGGHEQYF. CDR3 bases: TGTGCCAGCAGTCTGACAGGGGGCCACGAGCAGTACTTC.

The chain recombines TRBV9 with TRBJ1-1; D is unresolved. This CDR3 is built from 13 residues. The V and J ends lost 0 bases and 1 base respectively, with 4 bases between them. Germline CDR1 reads SGDLS; CDR2 reads YYNGEE. CDR3 nucleotide sequence: TGTGCCAGCAGCGTAGGTAGGAACACTGAAGCTTTCTTT. Its protein is CASSVGRNTEAFF.

The J gene is TRBJ2-1, the V gene TRBV28, with 8 bases that match TRBD2. The CDR3 covers 15 residues. Germline CDR1 MDHEN, CDR2 SYDVKM. J was trimmed by 6 bases and V by 2 bases; bases with no gene match: 6. The CDR3 bases are TGTGCCAGCAGTTTACGTCCCGGGACTAGCAATGAGCAGTTCTTC. This sequence encodes CASSLRPGTSNEQFF.